The 2 T cell receptor beta chains presented below share a single source sample, sequenced in a study of blood T cell repertoires in COVID-19. The table came from immunoSEQ multiplex PCR; TCRdb's copy has only in-frame clones and leaves some out. The sample includes roughly 100,000 clones, over 75% of them seen just once. The sample was peripheral blood. These receptors originate from a man aged 45-65 years with acute or convalescent COVID-19.

The CDR3, as DNA: TGTGCCAGCAGCCCCTATGGGGGGGCTACAGACAATGAGCAGTTCTTC. It yields the protein CASSPYGGATDNEQFF. The chain couples TRBV9 to TRBJ2-1; TRBD2 is a possible D gene (7 bases). Germline CDR1 is SGDLS and CDR2 is YYNGEE. The germline V and J ends were trimmed by 4 bases and 5 bases, with 19 bases remaining between them. This CDR3 comprises 16 residues. Using reference TRBV9 and TRBJ2-1 for the parts outside the CDR3, the full variable domain is DSGVTQTPKHLITATGQRVTLRCSPRSGDLSVYWYQQSLDQGLQFLIQYYNGEERAKGNILERFSAQQFPDLHSELNLSSLELGDSALYFCASSPYGGATDNEQFFGPGTRLTVL.

V usage is TRBV10-2 and J usage is TRBJ1-2; 8 bases are shared with TRBD1. The CDR3 sequence is 16 residues long. V dropped 5 bases and J dropped 5; count of bases not matched to a gene: 13. Germline-derived CDR1 and CDR2 are WSHSY and SAAADI. The CDR3 sequence: CASSTTSGGAGYGYTF. CDR3 in DNA: TGCGCCAGCAGTACAACTTCAGGGGGCGCGGGATATGGCTACACCTTC.